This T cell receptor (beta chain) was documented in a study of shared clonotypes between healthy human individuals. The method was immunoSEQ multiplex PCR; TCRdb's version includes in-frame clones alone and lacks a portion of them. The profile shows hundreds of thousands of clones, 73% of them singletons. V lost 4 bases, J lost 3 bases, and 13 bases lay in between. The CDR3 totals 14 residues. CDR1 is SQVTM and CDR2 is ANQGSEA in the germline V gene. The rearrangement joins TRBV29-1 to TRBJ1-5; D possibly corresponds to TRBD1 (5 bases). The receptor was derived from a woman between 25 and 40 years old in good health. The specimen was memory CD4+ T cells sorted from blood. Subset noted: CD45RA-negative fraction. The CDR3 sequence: CSVGWGVNNQPQHF. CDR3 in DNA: TGCAGCGTTGGCTGGGGGGTAAACAATCAGCCCCAGCATTTT.